These T cell receptor beta chains were read from a single sample in a study of cytotoxic CD8 clonotypes in ibrutinib-treated CLL. Produced via immunoSEQ multiplex PCR; TCRdb's table is partial and in-frame only. The top ten hold about 6.7% of the sample, which has fewer than 400,000 clones, 67% seen once. This material consisted of PBMCs, taken after 36 months of ibrutinib treatment. The receptors originated from a human donor with chronic lymphocytic leukemia. Both conserved end residues are part of each CDR3. Fields, in order: V gene, J gene, clone size, D gene, CDR3 protein, CDR3 DNA. The D gene is left open where the match is weak. Clone sizes are given selectively: once, few, many, or a class where the clone is expanded.

V: TRBV27; J: TRBJ2-7; size: -; D: -; CDR3: CASSSRGGTYEQYF; DNA: TGTGCCAGCAGTTCCCGAGGCGGGACCTACGAGCAGTACTTC
V: TRBV7-6; J: TRBJ2-7; size: -; D: -; CDR3: CASSPGSYEQYF; DNA: TGTGCCAGCAGCCCTGGGTCCTACGAGCAGTACTTC
V: TRBV10-2; J: TRBJ1-6; size: -; D: TRBD1; CDR3: CASREQTGRADSPLHF; DNA: TGCGCCAGCAGAGAACAGACAGGGAGAGCGGATTCACCCCTCCACTTT
V: TRBV18; J: TRBJ1-3; size: -; D: -; CDR3: CASSPSVLGDTIYF; DNA: TGTGCCAGCTCACCCTCGGTGCTAGGAGACACCATATATTTT
V: TRBV9; J: TRBJ1-1; size: once; D: -; CDR3: CASSPRGGLRNTEAFF; DNA: TGTGCCAGCAGCCCCCGAGGGGGGCTAAGAAACACTGAAGCTTTCTTT
V: TRBV23-1; J: TRBJ1-1; size: once; D: -; CDR3: CASSRVGLFTEAFF; DNA: TGCGCCAGCAGTCGCGTGGGGTTATTCACTGAAGCTTTCTTT
V: TRBV13; J: TRBJ2-1; size: once; D: TRBD1; CDR3: CASSHAGGSYNEQFF; DNA: TGTGCCAGCAGCCACGCAGGGGGCTCCTACAATGAGCAGTTCTTC
V: TRBV11-2; J: TRBJ2-7; size: few; D: TRBD2; CDR3: CASSLRLAGSYEQYF; DNA: TGTGCCAGCAGCTTACGACTAGCGGGATCCTACGAGCAGTACTTC
V: TRBV7-2; J: TRBJ1-3; size: few; D: -; CDR3: CASSIPGRGNTIYF; DNA: TGTGCCAGCAGCATACCGGGACGGGGAAACACCATATATTTT
V: TRBV11-1; J: TRBJ2-5; size: -; D: -; CDR3: CASSLNPGTQETQYF; DNA: TGTGCCAGCAGCTTGAATCCTGGGACCCAAGAGACCCAGTACTTC
V: TRBV7-3; J: TRBJ2-5; size: -; D: TRBD1; CDR3: CASSLGTGGDETQYF; DNA: TGTGCCAGCAGCTTAGGGACAGGGGGTGATGAGACCCAGTACTTC